These 29 T cell receptor beta chains came from one sample sequenced in a study of graft-versus-host responses after intestinal transplantation. The method was immunoSEQ multiplex PCR; TCRdb's version includes in-frame clones alone and lacks a portion of them. The data show about 84,000 clones, with 80% to 95% seen just once and about 0.34% held by the top ten. These receptors lack a known antigen. Specimen: unstimulated CD4+ T cells sorted from spleen or lymph node cells, collected before transplant. These TCRs come from a human donor who was the organ donor for an intestinal transplant.

The chain joins TRBV5-1 to TRBJ2-7; 8 positions agree with TRBD1. Trimming at V came to 6 bases and at J to 5 bases, leaving 13 bases not matched to a gene. Per the germline V gene, CDR1 is SGHRS and CDR2 is YFSETQ. CDR3 length equals 15 residues. The CDR3 here is CASTKSDRGWDEQYF. The DNA for the CDR3 is TGCGCCAGCACAAAATCAGACAGGGGATGGGACGAGCAGTACTTC.

This clone was counted only a few times. The chain links TRBV5-1 to TRBJ1-3; 7 positions match TRBD1. Losses at the gene ends were 7 bases for V and 3 bases for J; bases not matched to a gene: 7. CDR3 length equals 14 residues. CDR1 is SGHRS, CDR2 YFSETQ, per germline. DNA of the CDR3: TGCGCCAGCGGAGACAGGGCCCTTGGAAACACCATATATTTT. This codes for CASGDRALGNTIYF.

The CDR3 region has the DNA TGTGCCATCAGTGAGTCGATGCAAACTATCTATGGCTACACCTTC. Translated, it gives CAISESMQTIYGYTF. The chain carries TRBV10-3 and TRBJ1-2; D is uncertain. Germline V gene data show CDR1 as ENHRY and CDR2 as SYGVKD. The CDR3 runs 15 residues. V shed 0 bases and J shed 4 bases, with 12 bases lying between them.

The chain couples TRBV6-4 to TRBJ2-1; possibly TRBD2 for D (6 bases). V was cut by 3 bases and J by 8 bases, with 23 bases left in between. The germline V gene has CDR1 MRHNA and CDR2 SNTAGT. The length of the CDR3 is 17 residues. The CDR3 nucleotides are TGTGCCAGCAGTGAAGGTCTGAGGGAGCGGGCGATCGATGAGCAGTTCTTC. Its protein is CASSEGLRERAIDEQFF.

The J gene is TRBJ1-1, the V gene TRBV7-9; tentative D call: TRBD1 (6 bases). This CDR3 is built from 13 residues. Trimming removed 4 bases from V and 12 bases from J, with 18 bases in between. CDR1 and CDR2 from the germline V gene are SEHNR and FQNEAQ (reference sequence). The CDR3 is CASSSLGGRGTFF. The CDR3 nucleotides read TGTGCCAGCAGCTCCCTCGGGGGGCGCGGAACTTTCTTT.

V is TRBV9 and J is TRBJ2-1, with 8 bases lining up with TRBD2. The germline CDR1 and CDR2 sequences are SGDLS and YYNGEE. This CDR3 contains 16 residues. The J segment lost 5 bases and the V segment lost 0 bases, leaving 7 bases of the junction unmatched. The CDR3 nucleotides are TGTGCCAGCAGCGTAGGAAGCGGGAGTTCCCACAATGAGCAGTTCTTC. This translates into CASSVGSGSSHNEQFF.

This clone was seen once. The chain has TRBV10-3 and TRBJ2-3, with 9 bases fitting TRBD1. This CDR3 has 16 amino acids. Losses at the gene ends were 4 bases for V and 2 bases for J; bases not matched to a gene: 7. Per the germline V gene, CDR1 is ENHRY and CDR2 is SYGVKD. The CDR3 coding sequence is TGTGCCATCAGTGGGCCCGGACAGGGGACCACAGATACGCAGTATTTT. It translates to CAISGPGQGTTDTQYF.

This clone has just one count. J is TRBJ1-5 and V is TRBV6-1; perhaps TRBD1 as D (5 bases). Trimming shortened V by 7 bases and J by 0 bases, and 10 bases separated the two germline ends. From germline, CDR1 is MNHNS and CDR2 SASEGT. The length of the CDR3 is 14 residues. The CDR3 here is CASMPGLSNQPQHF. As DNA, the CDR3 is TGTGCCAGCATGCCGGGACTTAGCAATCAGCCCCAGCATTTT.

The chain joins TRBV28 to TRBJ1-4, with 9 bases matching TRBD1. Germline assignment: CDR1 MDHEN and CDR2 SYDVKM. This CDR3 region has 13 residues. V shed 5 bases, J shed 6 bases, and the junction held 1 base outside the gene matches. CDR3 coding DNA: TGTGCCAGCAGTGGACAGGGGTATGAAAAACTGTTTTTT. Translating it yields CASSGQGYEKLFF. Full variable domain (rest looked up from reference TRBV28 and TRBJ1-4): DVKVTQSSRYLVKRTGEKVFLECVQDMDHENMFWYRQDPGLGLRLIYFSYDVKMKEKGDIPEGYSVSREKKERFSLILESASTNQTSMYLCASSGQGYEKLFFGSGTQLSVL.

V gene TRBV5-1 combines with J gene TRBJ2-1; 8 nucleotides agree with TRBD2. The CDR3 extends over 15 amino acids. With 0 bases clipped from V and 4 bases from J, the junction kept 3 bases outside the gene matches. Germline loops: CDR1 SGHRS, CDR2 YFSETQ. DNA of the CDR3: TGCGCCAGCAGCTTGGAGGCTAGCGGGTACAATGAGCAGTTCTTC. Encoded protein: CASSLEASGYNEQFF.

This clone was recorded once. The chain uses TRBV6-1 and TRBJ2-5, with 7 bases fitting TRBD2. V gave up 6 bases and J gave up 5 bases; unmatched junction bases: 9. This CDR3 region has 14 residues. Germline CDR1 MNHNS, CDR2 SASEGT. The CDR3 here is CASSRPTSKETQYF. The CDR3 DNA sequence: TGTGCCAGCAGCCGCCCGACTAGCAAGGAGACCCAGTACTTC.

This chain links TRBV10-3 with TRBJ1-5; 7 nucleotides align to TRBD1. Germline V gene sequence: CDR1 ENHRY, CDR2 SYGVKD. J was trimmed by 5 bases and V by 6 bases; bases with no gene match: 4. The CDR3 covers 13 residues. CDR3: CAIRRDSDQPQHF. The CDR3 DNA reads TGTGCCATCAGGCGGGACAGCGATCAGCCCCAGCATTTT.

This sequence joins TRBV19 and TRBJ1-1; the match to TRBD1 covers 7 bases. Per germline, CDR1 LNHDA and CDR2 SQIVND (reference sequence). The CDR3 is 14 residues long. J gave up 4 bases and V 2 bases, and 4 bases lay outside the gene matches. The CDR3 region has the DNA TGTGCCAGTAGTATACGCAGGGGGACCACTGAAGCTTTCTTT. It codes for CASSIRRGTTEAFF.

The rearrangement joins TRBV9 to TRBJ2-1; TRBD1 is a possible D gene (9 bases). Per the germline V gene, CDR1 is SGDLS and CDR2 is YYNGEE. This CDR3 spans 13 amino acids. V shed 5 bases and J shed 12 bases, with 18 bases lying between them. CDR3 nucleotide sequence: TGTGCCAGCAGTCAAAGCGGGGGACAGGGGCAGTTCTTC. It encodes CASSQSGGQGQFF.

The chain has TRBV30 and TRBJ1-2; 7 nucleotides agree with TRBD1. V shed 6 bases and J 4 bases; nucleotides not matched to a gene: 8. This CDR3 has 13 residues. Germline V gives CDR1 GTSNPN, CDR2 SVGIG (reference sequence). The CDR3 is CACGGQRLYGYTF. The CDR3 DNA reads TGTGCCTGCGGGGGACAGCGCCTCTATGGCTACACCTTC.

The chain is built from TRBV4-1 and TRBJ2-4, with D tentatively TRBD2 (6 bases). This CDR3 comprises 17 residues. The ends were cut back, 0 bases at V and 13 bases at J, with 25 bases in the middle. The germline V gene encodes CDR1 MGHRA and CDR2 YSYEKL. The CDR3 DNA follows: TGCGCCAGCAGCCAAGAATGGTCGGAGGGGCGCGCGGTATTCCAGTACTTC. It translates to CASSQEWSEGRAVFQYF.

V usage is TRBV9 and J usage is TRBJ2-7; 7 bases agree with TRBD2. The CDR3 spans 16 residues. The junction had 11 bases not matched to a gene; V was cut back by 3 bases and J by 2 bases. Germline assignment: CDR1 SGDLS and CDR2 YYNGEE. The DNA for the CDR3 is TGTGCCAGCAGCGCTAGAGCCGGGACTACTCCCTACGAGCAGTACTTC. Translating gives CASSARAGTTPYEQYF.

V is TRBV29-1 and J is TRBJ2-2, with 8 bases identical to TRBD1. CDR3 length: 14 amino acids. CDR1 SQVTM and CDR2 ANQGSEA come from the germline V gene. V shed 7 bases, J shed 3 bases, and the junction held 7 bases outside the gene matches. CDR3 nucleotides: TGCAGCGGAAGGGGACAGGAGTACACCGGGGAGCTGTTTTTT. Protein sequence: CSGRGQEYTGELFF.

V usage is TRBV10-1 and J usage is TRBJ1-1; D call uncertain. The germline V and J ends were trimmed by 3 bases and 1 base, with 12 bases remaining between them. The CDR3 covers 15 residues. CDR1 and CDR2 from the germline V gene are WNHNN and SYGVQD (reference sequence). This chain's CDR3 is CASSDGRPPNTEAFF. CDR3 DNA sequence: TGCGCCAGCAGTGATGGGAGACCTCCGAACACTGAAGCTTTCTTT.

The J gene is TRBJ2-7, the V gene TRBV18, with 12 positions matching TRBD2. The J segment lost 6 bases and the V segment lost 3 bases, leaving 9 bases of the junction unmatched. In germline, CDR1 is KGHSH, CDR2 LQKENI. The CDR3 has 16 amino acids. The CDR3 loop reads CASSPNLAGGPGEQYF. CDR3 coding DNA: TGTGCCAGCTCACCGAATCTAGCGGGAGGGCCGGGCGAGCAGTACTTC.

The chain has TRBV28 and TRBJ1-5, with TRBD1 matching 8 bases. The CDR3 totals 15 residues. J was trimmed by 6 bases and V by 5 bases; bases with no gene match: 9. CDR1 is MDHEN and CDR2 is SYDVKM in the germline V gene. This CDR3 is CASSGRTGFFQPQHF. CDR3 nucleotide sequence: TGTGCCAGCAGTGGGCGGACAGGGTTTTTTCAGCCCCAGCATTTT.

The gene calls are TRBV7-9 and TRBJ1-2, with D possibly matching TRBD1 (5 bases). From germline, CDR1 is SEHNR and CDR2 FQNEAQ (reference sequence). This CDR3 is built from 13 residues. Trimming took 5 bases from V and 8 from J, leaving 15 bases between them. CDR3 nucleotides: TGTGCCAGCAGCCCTGGACATGATGGAGGCTACACCTTC. Protein product: CASSPGHDGGYTF.

The genes are TRBV7-3 and TRBJ1-5; TRBD1 agrees at 8 bases. Germline V gene data show CDR1 as SGHTA and CDR2 as FQGTGA. Trimming removed 7 bases from V and 3 bases from J; junction bases left unmatched: 8. The CDR3 is 15 amino acids. CDR3 protein: CASNPDRASNQPQHF. As DNA, the CDR3 is TGTGCCAGCAACCCGGACAGGGCCTCCAATCAGCCCCAGCATTTT.

CDR3 bases: TGTGCCAGCAGTGCCCGAACACCCACAGATACGCAGTATTTT. Its translation: CASSARTPTDTQYF. The chain carries TRBV25-1 and TRBJ2-3; D remains unclear. The CDR3 loop spans 14 amino acids. V gave up 4 bases and J gave up 2 bases, with 10 bases separating them. Germline-derived CDR1 and CDR2 are MGHDK and SYGVNS.

The chain's CDR3 is CASSETGVGGYTF. CDR3 nucleotide sequence: TGTGCCAGCAGTGAAACAGGGGTAGGAGGCTACACCTTC. The gene calls are TRBV6-1 and TRBJ1-2; TRBD1 agrees at 7 bases. Germline loops: CDR1 MNHNS, CDR2 SASEGT. J lost 8 bases, V lost 2 bases, and 5 bases had no gene match. The CDR3 has 13 amino acids.

The rearrangement links TRBV27 to TRBJ2-1; 13 nucleotides line up with TRBD2. V lost 0 bases and J lost 7; bases outside the gene matches: 6. The CDR3 runs 17 residues. Germline values: CDR1 MNHEY, CDR2 SMNVEV (reference sequence). The CDR3 protein is CASSLSGLAGALNEQFF. DNA of the CDR3: TGTGCCAGCAGTTTATCTGGACTAGCGGGAGCGTTGAATGAGCAGTTCTTC.

V is TRBV19 and J is TRBJ2-7, with a weak D call TRBD2 (6 bases). V lost 1 base to trimming and J lost 4 bases, with 8 bases between them. CDR1 is LNHDA and CDR2 is SQIVND in the germline V gene (reference sequence). The CDR3 has 13 residues. The CDR3: CASSIGRGYEQYF. For the CDR3, the DNA is TGTGCCAGTAGTATAGGCCGGGGGTACGAGCAGTACTTC.

The CDR3 DNA follows: TGTGCCAGCAGCCCAACTATGGGGACAGGCACATACGAGCAGTACTTC. It codes for CASSPTMGTGTYEQYF. This chain uses TRBV4-2 with TRBJ2-7; 8 bases line up with TRBD1. CDR1 and CDR2 (germline): LGHNA, YNFKEQ. This CDR3 is built from 16 residues. With 4 bases clipped from V and 4 bases from J, the junction kept 12 bases outside the gene matches.

The chain uses TRBV6-6 and TRBJ2-3; D is undetermined. The CDR3 length is 11 residues. Trimming pared 2 bases from V and 10 bases from J, leaving 7 bases between. Germline loops: CDR1 MNHNY, CDR2 SVGAGI (reference sequence). In nucleotides, the CDR3 is TGTGCCAGCAGTTACGGCGGAGCGCAGTATTTT. Amino acids: CASSYGGAQYF.